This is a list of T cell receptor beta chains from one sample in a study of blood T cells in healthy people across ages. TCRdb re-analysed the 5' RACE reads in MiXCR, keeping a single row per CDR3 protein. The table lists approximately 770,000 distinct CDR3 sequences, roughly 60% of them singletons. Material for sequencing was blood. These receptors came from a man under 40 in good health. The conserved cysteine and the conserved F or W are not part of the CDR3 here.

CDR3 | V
ASSPGGTVSNEQF | TRBV5-1
ASELPRAINGGGATDTQY | TRBV27
SVVTTDSNQPQH | TRBV29-1
ASSFSRRTGGTYEQY | TRBV28
ASSPQTGTGDSGANVLT | TRBV7-2
ASAIGTARTDTQY | TRBV12-5
ASSRSMGEETQY | TRBV7-2
ASSWADGMGETQY | TRBV5-1
ASSPGLAANQETQY | TRBV4-1
ASSQDHAGGPQDEQF | TRBV4-3
ATSRDFGGRGTDTQY | TRBV15
ASSFRSRDRGTRSYNEQF | TRBV5-1
ASSLARTRGFDTQY | TRBV6-5
SAYGRSRGYGYT | TRBV20-1
ASSSAPNEQF | TRBV12-3/TRBV12-4
AISESTGTSGTPQF | TRBV10-3
ASSSYKGGEETQY | TRBV5-1
AVWGLSTDTQY | TRBV28
ASSVLAYEQY | TRBV11-2
SASNTPSGANVLT | TRBV20-1
ASSQDAYGYT | TRBV14
ASSFLRRTGEVEQF | TRBV27
ASSIGAESGETQY | TRBV19
ASSLEAASYEQY | TRBV7-2
ASSLPLQGAYEQY | TRBV7-9
SVTGKGGGLAF | TRBV20-1
ASSLNRGAGYEQY | TRBV7-8
ASSQGPGLYNEQY | TRBV4-3
SAGRASYEQY | TRBV20-1
SARELASGSTQETQY | TRBV20-1
ASSLTSGGDTQY | TRBV12-3/TRBV12-4
SVPGRSNTEAF | TRBV29-1
ASSLVSGGANKQF | TRBV7-8
AIRSGQGNTEAF | TRBV10-3
ASSSGDSPLH | TRBV7-2